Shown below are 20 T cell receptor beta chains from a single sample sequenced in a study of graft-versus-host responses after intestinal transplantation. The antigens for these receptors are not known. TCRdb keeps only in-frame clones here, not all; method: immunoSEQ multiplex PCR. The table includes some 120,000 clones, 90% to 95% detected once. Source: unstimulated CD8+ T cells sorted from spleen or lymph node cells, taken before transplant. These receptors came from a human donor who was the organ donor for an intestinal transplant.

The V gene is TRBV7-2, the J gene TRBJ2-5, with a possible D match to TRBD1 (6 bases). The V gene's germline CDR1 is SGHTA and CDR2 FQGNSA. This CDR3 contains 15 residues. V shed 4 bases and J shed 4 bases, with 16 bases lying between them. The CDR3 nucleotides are TGTGCCAGCAGCTCGACCGGGACACCGGGAGAGACCCAGTACTTC. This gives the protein CASSSTGTPGETQYF.

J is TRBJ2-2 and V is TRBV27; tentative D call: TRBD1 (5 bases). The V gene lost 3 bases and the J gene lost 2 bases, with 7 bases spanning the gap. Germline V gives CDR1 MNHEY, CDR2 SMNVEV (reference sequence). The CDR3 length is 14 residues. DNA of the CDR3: TGTGCCAGCAGTTTGGGGCCTAACACCGGGGAGCTGTTTTTT. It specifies CASSLGPNTGELFF.

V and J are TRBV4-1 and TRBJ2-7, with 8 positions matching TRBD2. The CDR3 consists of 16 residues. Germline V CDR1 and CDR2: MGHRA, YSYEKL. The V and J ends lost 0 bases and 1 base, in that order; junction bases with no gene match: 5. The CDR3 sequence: CASSQDQASGSYEQYF. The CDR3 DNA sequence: TGCGCCAGCAGCCAAGATCAGGCTAGCGGGTCCTACGAGCAGTACTTC.

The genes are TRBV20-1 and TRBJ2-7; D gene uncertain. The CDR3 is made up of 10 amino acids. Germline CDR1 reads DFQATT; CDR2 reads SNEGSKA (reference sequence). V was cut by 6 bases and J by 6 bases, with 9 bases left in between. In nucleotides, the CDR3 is TGCAGTGCGTGGGCGTCCGAGCAGTACTTC. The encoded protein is CSAWASEQYF.

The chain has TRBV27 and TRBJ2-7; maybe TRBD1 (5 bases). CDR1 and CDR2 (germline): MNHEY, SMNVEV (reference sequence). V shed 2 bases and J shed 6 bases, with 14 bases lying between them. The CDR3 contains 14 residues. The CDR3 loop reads CASSLAGSPREQYF. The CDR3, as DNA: TGTGCCAGCAGTTTAGCAGGGTCCCCCCGCGAGCAGTACTTC.

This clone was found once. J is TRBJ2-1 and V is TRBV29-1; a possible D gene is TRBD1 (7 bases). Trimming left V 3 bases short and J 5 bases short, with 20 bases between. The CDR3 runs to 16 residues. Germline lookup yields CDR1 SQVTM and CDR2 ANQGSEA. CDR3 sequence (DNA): TGCAGCGTTGACAATACCCAGGGAGGACAGGACAATGAGCAGTTCTTC. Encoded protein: CSVDNTQGGQDNEQFF.

The chain's CDR3 is CASSLPGLAGYNEQFF. CDR3 DNA: TGTGCCAGCAGCTTACCGGGACTAGCGGGGTACAATGAGCAGTTCTTC. This chain joins TRBV7-9 and TRBJ2-1; 13 bases are a match to TRBD2. After removal of 2 bases from V and 4 bases from J, the junction contained 2 bases not matched to a gene. Per germline, CDR1 SEHNR and CDR2 FQNEAQ (reference sequence). CDR3 length equals 16 residues. The full variable domain, with the rest looked up from reference TRBV7-9 and TRBJ2-1, is DTGVSQNPRHKITKRGQNVTFRCDPISEHNRLYWYRQTLGQGPEFLTYFQNEAQLEKSRLLSDRFSAERPKGSFSTLEIQRTEQGDSAMYLCASSLPGLAGYNEQFFGPGTRLTVL.

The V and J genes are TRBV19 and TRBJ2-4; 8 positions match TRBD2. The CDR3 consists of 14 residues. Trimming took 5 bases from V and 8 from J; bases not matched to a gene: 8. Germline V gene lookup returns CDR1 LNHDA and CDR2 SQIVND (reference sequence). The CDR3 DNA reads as TGTGCCAGTAGTCCCGCTAGCGGGTTGCACATTCAGTACTTC. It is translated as CASSPASGLHIQYF. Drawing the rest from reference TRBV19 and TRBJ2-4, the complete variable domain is DGGITQSPKYLFRKEGQNVTLSCEQNLNHDAMYWYRQDPGQGLRLIYYSQIVNDFQKGDIAEGYSVSREKKESFPLTVTSAQKNPTAFYLCASSPASGLHIQYFGAGTRLSVL.

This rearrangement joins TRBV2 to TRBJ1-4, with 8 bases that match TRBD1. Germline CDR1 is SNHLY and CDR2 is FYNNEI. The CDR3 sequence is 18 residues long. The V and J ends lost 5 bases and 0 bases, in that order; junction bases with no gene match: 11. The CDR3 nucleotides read TGTGCCAGCAGTTTTTTCCTCGACAGGGGATCAACTAATGAAAAACTGTTTTTT. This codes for CASSFFLDRGSTNEKLFF.

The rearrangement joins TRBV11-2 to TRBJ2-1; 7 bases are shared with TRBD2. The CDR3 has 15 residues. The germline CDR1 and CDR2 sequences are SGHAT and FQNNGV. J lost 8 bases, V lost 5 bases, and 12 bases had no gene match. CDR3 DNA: TGTGCCAGCAGCGAAGAAGCGGGATTCAGGCATGAGCAGTTCTTC. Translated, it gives CASSEEAGFRHEQFF. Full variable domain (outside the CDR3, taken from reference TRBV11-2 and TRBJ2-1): EAGVAQSPRYKIIEKRQSVAFWCNPISGHATLYWYQQILGQGPKLLIQFQNNGVVDDSQLPKDRFSAERLKGVDSTLKIQPAKLEDSAVYLCASSEEAGFRHEQFFGPGTRLTVL.

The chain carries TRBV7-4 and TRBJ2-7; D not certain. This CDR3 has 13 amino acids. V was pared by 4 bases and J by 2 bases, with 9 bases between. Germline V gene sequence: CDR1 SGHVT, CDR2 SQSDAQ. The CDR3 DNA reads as TGTGCCAGCAGCTCGGCCACAGCCTACGAGCAGTACTTC. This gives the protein CASSSATAYEQYF. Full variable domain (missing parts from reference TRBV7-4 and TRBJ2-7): GAGVSQSPRYKVAKRGRDVALRCDSISGHVTLYWYRQTLGQGSEVLTYSQSDAQRDKSGRPSGRFSAERPERSVSTLKIQRTEQGDSAVYLCASSSATAYEQYFGPGTRLTVT.

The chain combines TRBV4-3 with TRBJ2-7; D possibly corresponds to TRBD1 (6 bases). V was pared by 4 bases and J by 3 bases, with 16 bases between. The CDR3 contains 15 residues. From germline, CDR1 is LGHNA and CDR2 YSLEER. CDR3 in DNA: TGCGCCAGCAGCCGGATACTTAGACAGGACTACGAGCAGTACTTC. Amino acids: CASSRILRQDYEQYF.

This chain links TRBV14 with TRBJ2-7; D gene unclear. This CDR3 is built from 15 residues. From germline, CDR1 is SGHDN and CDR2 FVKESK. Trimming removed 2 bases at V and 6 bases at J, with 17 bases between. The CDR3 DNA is TGTGCCAGCAGCCAAATTTCCGGGTCAGGAGCCGAGCAGTACTTC. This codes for CASSQISGSGAEQYF.

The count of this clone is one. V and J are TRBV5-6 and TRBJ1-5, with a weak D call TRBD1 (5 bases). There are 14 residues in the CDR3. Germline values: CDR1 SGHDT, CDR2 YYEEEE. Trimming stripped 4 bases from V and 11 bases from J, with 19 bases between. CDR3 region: CASSPRGGLAAQHF. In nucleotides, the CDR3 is TGTGCCAGCAGCCCCCGTGGGGGTCTTGCGGCCCAGCATTTT. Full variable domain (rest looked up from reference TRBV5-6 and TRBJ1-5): DAGVTQSPTHLIKTRGQQVTLRCSPKSGHDTVSWYQQALGQGPQFIFQYYEEEERQRGNFPDRFSGHQFPNYSSELNVNALLLGDSALYLCASSPRGGLAAQHFGDGTRLSIL.

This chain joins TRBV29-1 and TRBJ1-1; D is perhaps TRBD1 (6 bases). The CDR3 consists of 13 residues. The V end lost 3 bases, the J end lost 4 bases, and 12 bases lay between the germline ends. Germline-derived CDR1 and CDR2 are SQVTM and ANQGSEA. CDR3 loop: CSVEMGGGTEAFF. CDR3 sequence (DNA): TGCAGCGTTGAGATGGGGGGCGGCACTGAAGCTTTCTTT.

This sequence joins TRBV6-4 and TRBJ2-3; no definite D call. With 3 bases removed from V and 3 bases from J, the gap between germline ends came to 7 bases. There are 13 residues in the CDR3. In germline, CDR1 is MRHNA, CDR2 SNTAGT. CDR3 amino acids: CASSDGPTDTQYF. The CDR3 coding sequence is TGTGCCAGCAGTGATGGGCCTACAGATACGCAGTATTTT.

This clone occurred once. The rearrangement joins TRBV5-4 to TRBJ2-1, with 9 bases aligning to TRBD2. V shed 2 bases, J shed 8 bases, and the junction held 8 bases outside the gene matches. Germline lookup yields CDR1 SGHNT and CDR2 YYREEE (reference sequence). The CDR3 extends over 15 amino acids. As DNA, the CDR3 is TGTGCCAGCAGCTTTAAAGGACTAGCGTTAGATGAGCAGTTCTTC. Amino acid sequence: CASSFKGLALDEQFF.

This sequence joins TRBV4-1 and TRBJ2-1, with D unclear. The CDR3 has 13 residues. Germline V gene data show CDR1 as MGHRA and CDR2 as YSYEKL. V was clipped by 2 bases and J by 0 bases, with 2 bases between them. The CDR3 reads CASSQFSYNEQFF. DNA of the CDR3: TGCGCCAGCAGCCAATTCTCCTACAATGAGCAGTTCTTC.

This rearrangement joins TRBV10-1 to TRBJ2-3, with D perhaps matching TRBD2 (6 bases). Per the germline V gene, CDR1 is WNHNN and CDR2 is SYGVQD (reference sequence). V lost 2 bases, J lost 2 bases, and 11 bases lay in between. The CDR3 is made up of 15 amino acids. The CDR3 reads CASSEEGLYTDTQYF. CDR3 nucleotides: TGCGCCAGCAGTGAGGAGGGACTTTACACAGATACGCAGTATTTT.

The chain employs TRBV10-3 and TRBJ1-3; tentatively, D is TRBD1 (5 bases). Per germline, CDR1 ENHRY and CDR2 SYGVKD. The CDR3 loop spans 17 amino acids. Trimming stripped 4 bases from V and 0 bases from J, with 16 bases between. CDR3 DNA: TGTGCCATCAGTGTCTGGTCAGGGCAAAACTCTGGAAACACCATATATTTT. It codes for CAISVWSGQNSGNTIYF.